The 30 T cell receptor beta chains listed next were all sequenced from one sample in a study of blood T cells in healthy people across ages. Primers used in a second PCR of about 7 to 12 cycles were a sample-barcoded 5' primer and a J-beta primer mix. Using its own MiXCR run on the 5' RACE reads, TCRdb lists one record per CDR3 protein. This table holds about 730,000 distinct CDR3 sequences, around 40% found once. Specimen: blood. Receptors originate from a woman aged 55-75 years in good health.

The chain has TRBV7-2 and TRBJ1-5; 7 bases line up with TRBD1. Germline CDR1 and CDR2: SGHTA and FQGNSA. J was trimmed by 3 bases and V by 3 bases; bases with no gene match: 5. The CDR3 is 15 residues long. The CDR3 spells CASSFMGQHNQPQHF. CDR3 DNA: TGTGCCAGCAGCTTCATGGGACAGCACAATCAGCCCCAGCATTTT.

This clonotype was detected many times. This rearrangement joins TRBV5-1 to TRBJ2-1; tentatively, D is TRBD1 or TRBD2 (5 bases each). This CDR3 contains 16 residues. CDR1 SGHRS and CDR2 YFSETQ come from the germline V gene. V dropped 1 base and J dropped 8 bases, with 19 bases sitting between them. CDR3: CASSLNTGRHSDEQFF. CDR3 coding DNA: TGCGCCAGCAGCTTGAATACGGGGCGCCACTCGGATGAGCAGTTCTTC.

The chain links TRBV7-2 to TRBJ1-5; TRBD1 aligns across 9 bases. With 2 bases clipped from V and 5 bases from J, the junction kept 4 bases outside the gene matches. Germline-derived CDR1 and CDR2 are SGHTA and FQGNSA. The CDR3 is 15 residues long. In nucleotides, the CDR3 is TGTGCCAGCAGCTTATGGACAGGGGTGGATCAGCCCCAGCATTTT. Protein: CASSLWTGVDQPQHF. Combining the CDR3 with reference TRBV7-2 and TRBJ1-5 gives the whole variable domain GAGVSQSPSNKVTEKGKDVELRCDPISGHTALYWYRQSLGQGLEFLIYFQGNSAPDKSGLPSDRFSAERTGGSVSTLTIQRTQQEDSAVYLCASSLWTGVDQPQHFGDGTRLSIL.

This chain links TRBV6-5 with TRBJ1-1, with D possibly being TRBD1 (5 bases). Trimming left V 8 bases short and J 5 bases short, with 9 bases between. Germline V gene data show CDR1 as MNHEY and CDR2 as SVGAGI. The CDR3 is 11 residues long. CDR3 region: CASPGRTEAFF. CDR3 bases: TGTGCCAGCCCGGGGCGGACTGAAGCTTTCTTT.

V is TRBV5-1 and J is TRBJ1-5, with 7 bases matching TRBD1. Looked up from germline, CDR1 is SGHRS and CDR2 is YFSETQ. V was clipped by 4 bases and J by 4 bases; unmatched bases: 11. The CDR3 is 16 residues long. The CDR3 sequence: CASSPEGGQVNQPQHF. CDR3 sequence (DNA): TGCGCCAGCAGCCCTGAGGGAGGACAGGTTAATCAGCCCCAGCATTTT. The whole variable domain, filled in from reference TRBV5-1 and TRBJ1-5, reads KAGVTQTPRYLIKTRGQQVTLSCSPISGHRSVSWYQQTPGQGLQFLFEYFSETQRNKGNFPGRFSGRQFSNSRSEMNVSTLELGDSALYLCASSPEGGQVNQPQHFGDGTRLSIL.

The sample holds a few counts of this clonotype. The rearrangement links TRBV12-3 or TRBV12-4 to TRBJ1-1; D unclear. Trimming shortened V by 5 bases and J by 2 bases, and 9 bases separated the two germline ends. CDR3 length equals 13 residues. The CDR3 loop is CASSDIANTEAFF. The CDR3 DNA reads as TGTGCCAGCAGTGACATCGCTAACACTGAAGCTTTCTTT.

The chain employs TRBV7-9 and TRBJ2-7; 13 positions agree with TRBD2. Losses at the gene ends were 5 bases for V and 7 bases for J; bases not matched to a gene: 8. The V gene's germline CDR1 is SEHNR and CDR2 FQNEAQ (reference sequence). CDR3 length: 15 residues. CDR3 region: CASSRKTSGRHEQYF. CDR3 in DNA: TGTGCCAGCAGCCGGAAGACTAGCGGGAGGCATGAGCAGTACTTC. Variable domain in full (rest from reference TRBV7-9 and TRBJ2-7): DTGVSQNPRHKITKRGQNVTFRCDPISEHNRLYWYRQTLGQGPEFLTYFQNEAQLEKSRLLSDRFSAERPKGSFSTLEIQRTEQGDSAMYLCASSRKTSGRHEQYFGPGTRLTVT.

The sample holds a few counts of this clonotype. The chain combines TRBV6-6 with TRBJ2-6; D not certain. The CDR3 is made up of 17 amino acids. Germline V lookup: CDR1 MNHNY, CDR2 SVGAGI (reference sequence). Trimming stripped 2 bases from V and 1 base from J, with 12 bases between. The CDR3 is CASSYSFAASGANVLTF. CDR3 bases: TGTGCCAGCAGTTACAGTTTTGCGGCTTCTGGGGCCAACGTCCTGACTTTC.

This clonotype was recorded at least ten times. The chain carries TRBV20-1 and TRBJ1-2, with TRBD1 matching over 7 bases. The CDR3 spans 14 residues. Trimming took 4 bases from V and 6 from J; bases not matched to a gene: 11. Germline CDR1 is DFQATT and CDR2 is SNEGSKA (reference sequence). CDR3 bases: TGCAGTGCTACAAGAGGAGGGGGCGCAAATGGCTACACCTTC. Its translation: CSATRGGGANGYTF.

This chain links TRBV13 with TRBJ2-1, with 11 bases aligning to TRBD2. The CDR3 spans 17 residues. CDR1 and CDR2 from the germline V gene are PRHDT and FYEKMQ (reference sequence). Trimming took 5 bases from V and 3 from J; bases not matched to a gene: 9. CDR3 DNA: TGTGCCAGCAGCCCGGGACTAGCGGATAGCTACTACAATGAGCAGTTCTTC. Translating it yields CASSPGLADSYYNEQFF.

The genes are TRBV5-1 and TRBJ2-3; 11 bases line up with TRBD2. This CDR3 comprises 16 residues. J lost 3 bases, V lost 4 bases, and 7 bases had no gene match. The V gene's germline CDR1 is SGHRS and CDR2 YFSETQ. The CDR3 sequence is CASSPGPSGRTDTQYF. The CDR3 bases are TGCGCCAGCAGCCCTGGCCCTAGCGGGAGGACAGATACGCAGTATTTT.

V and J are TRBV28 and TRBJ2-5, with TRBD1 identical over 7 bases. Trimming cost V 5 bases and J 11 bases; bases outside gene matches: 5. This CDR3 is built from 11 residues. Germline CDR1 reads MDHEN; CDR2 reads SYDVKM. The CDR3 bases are TGTGCCAGCAGTCATCAACAGGGGCAGTACTTC. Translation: CASSHQQGQYF. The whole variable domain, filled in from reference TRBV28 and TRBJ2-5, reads DVKVTQSSRYLVKRTGEKVFLECVQDMDHENMFWYRQDPGLGLRLIYFSYDVKMKEKGDIPEGYSVSREKKERFSLILESASTNQTSMYLCASSHQQGQYFGPGTRLLVL.

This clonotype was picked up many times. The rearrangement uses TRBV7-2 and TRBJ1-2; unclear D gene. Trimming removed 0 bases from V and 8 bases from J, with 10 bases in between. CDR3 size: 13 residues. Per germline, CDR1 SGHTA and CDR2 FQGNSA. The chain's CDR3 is CASSLAVADGYTF. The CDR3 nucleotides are TGTGCCAGCAGCTTAGCGGTGGCAGACGGCTACACCTTC. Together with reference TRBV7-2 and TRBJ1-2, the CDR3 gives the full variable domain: GAGVSQSPSNKVTEKGKDVELRCDPISGHTALYWYRQSLGQGLEFLIYFQGNSAPDKSGLPSDRFSAERTGGSVSTLTIQRTQQEDSAVYLCASSLAVADGYTFGSGTRLTVV.

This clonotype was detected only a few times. The CDR3 bases are TGTGCCAGCTCACCACCCGGGACGGTAAATCAGCCCCAGCATTTT. Translated: CASSPPGTVNQPQHF. V usage is TRBV18 and J usage is TRBJ1-5; TRBD1 might be the D (5 bases). The CDR3 contains 15 residues. Germline V gene data show CDR1 as KGHSH and CDR2 as LQKENI. V was cut by 0 bases and J by 4 bases, with 10 bases left in between.

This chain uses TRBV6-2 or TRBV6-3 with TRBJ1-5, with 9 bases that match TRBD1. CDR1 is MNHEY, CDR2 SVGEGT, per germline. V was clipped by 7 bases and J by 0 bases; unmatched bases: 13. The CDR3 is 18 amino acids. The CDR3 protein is CASTSLPGQGLSNQPQHF. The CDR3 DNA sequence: TGTGCCAGCACCTCTCTCCCGGGACAGGGACTTAGCAATCAGCCCCAGCATTTT.

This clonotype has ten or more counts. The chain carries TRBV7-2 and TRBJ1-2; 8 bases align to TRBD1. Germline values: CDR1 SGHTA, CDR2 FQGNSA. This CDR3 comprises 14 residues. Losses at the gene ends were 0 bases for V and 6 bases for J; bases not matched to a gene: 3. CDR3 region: CASSLADRANGYTF. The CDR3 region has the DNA TGTGCCAGCAGCTTAGCGGACAGGGCTAATGGCTACACCTTC.

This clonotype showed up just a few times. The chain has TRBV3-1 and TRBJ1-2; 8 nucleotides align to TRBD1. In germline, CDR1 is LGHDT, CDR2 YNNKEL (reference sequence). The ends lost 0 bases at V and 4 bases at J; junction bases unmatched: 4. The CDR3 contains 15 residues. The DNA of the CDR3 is TGTGCCAGCAGCCAAGACCCAGGGGGCCGCTATGGCTACACCTTC. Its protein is CASSQDPGGRYGYTF. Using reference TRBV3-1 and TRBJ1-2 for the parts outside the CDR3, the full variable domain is DTAVSQTPKYLVTQMGNDKSIKCEQNLGHDTMYWYKQDSKKFLKIMFSYNNKELIINETVPNRFSPKSPDKAHLNLHINSLELGDSAVYFCASSQDPGGRYGYTFGSGTRLTVV.

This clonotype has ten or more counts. CDR3 amino acids: CASSRRDSGARNIQYF. The CDR3 coding sequence is TGTGCCAGCAGCCGACGTGATAGCGGGGCCCGAAACATTCAGTACTTC. This chain uses TRBV5-6 with TRBJ2-4; 8 bases match TRBD2. Losses at the gene ends were 4 bases for V and 6 bases for J; bases not matched to a gene: 12. CDR3 length: 16 amino acids. CDR1 and CDR2 (germline): SGHDT, YYEEEE.

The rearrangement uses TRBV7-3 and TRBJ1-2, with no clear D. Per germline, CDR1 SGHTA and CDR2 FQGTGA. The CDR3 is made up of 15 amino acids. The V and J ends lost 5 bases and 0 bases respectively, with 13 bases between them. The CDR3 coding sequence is TGTGCCAGCAGCAAAGCGGGCAGAACTAACTATGGCTACACCTTC. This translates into CASSKAGRTNYGYTF.

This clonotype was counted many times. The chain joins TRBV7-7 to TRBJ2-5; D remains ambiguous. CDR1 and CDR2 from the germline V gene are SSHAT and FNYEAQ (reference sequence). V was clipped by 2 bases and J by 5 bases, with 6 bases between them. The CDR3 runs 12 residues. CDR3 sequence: CASSLLGETQYF. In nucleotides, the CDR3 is TGTGCCAGCAGCTTATTAGGCGAGACCCAGTACTTC.

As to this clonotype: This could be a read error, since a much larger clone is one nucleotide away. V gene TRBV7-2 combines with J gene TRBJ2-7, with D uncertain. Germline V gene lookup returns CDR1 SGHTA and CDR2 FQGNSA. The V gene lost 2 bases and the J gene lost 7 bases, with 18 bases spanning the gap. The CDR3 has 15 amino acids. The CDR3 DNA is TGTGCCAGCAGCTTATCCACGGCGGCCTACAATGAGCAGTACTTC. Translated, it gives CASSLSTAAYNEQYF.

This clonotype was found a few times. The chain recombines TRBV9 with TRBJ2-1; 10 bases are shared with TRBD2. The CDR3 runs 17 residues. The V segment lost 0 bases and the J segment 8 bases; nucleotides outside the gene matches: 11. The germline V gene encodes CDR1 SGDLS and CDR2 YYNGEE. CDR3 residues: CASSVAGASGSFDEQFF. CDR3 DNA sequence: TGTGCCAGCAGCGTAGCCGGAGCTAGCGGGAGTTTTGATGAGCAGTTCTTC.

DNA of the CDR3: TGCAGTGCTAGTGTAGAGGCTGGAAATACGCAGTATTTT. This gives the protein CSASVEAGNTQYF. The rearrangement uses TRBV20-1 and TRBJ2-3, with D uncertain. This CDR3 is 13 amino acids long. V shed 3 bases and J shed 7 bases, with 14 bases lying between them. CDR1 is DFQATT and CDR2 is SNEGSKA in the germline V gene (reference sequence).

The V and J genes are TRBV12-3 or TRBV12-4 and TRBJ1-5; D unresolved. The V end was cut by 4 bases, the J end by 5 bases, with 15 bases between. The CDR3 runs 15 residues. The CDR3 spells CASSSAPVGDQPQHF. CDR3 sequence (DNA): TGTGCCAGCAGTTCCGCTCCCGTTGGGGATCAGCCCCAGCATTTT.

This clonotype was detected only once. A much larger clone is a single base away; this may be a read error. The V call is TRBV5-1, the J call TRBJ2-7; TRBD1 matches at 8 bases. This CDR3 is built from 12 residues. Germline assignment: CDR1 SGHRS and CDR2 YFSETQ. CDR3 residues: CASRRDRYERYF. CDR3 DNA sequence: TGCGCCAGCAGACGGGACAGGTACGAGCGGTACTTC.

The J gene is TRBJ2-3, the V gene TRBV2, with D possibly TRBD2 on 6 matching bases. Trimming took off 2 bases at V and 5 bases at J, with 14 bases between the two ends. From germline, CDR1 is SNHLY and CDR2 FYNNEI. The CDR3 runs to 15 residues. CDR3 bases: TGTGCCAGCAGTGAAAGGCGGGGAAGTGAAGATACGCAGTATTTT. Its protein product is CASSERRGSEDTQYF.

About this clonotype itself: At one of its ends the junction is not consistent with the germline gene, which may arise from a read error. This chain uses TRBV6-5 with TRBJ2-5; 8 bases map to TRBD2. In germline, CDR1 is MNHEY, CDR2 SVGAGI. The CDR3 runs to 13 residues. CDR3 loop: CVSKGSGSNEQYF. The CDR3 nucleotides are TGTGTCAGCAAAGGGAGCGGGAGCAATGAGCAGTACTTC.

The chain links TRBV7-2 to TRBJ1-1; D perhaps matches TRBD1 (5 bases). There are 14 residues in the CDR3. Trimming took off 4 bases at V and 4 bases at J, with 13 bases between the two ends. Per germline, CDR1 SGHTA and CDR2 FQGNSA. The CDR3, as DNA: TGTGCCAGCAGCTCCAGCGGGGGGGGCACTGAAGCTTTCTTT. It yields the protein CASSSSGGGTEAFF.

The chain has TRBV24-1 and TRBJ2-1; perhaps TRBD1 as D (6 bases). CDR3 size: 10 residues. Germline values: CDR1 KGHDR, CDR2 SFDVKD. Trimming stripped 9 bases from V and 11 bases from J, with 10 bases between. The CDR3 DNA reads TGTGCCACCGAACAGGGTAAGCAGTTCTTC. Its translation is CATEQGKQFF.

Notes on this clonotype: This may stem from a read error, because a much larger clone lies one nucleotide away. CDR3: CSASSSPTGVDYGYTF. CDR3 in DNA: TGCAGTGCTAGTTCCAGCCCAACAGGGGTGGACTATGGCTACACCTTC. The V gene is TRBV20-1, the J gene TRBJ1-2; 7 bases agree with TRBD1. This CDR3 spans 16 amino acids. The J segment lost 3 bases and the V segment lost 3 bases, leaving 13 bases of the junction unmatched. Looked up from germline, CDR1 is DFQATT and CDR2 is SNEGSKA (reference sequence).